What follows describes a single T cell receptor beta chain. This record belongs to a study of blood T cell repertoires in COVID-19. Looking at the study overall: Acute and convalescent COVID-19 specimens originated in the United States, Italy and Spain.

TCRdb's copy holds only in-frame clones and misses some; the assay was immunoSEQ multiplex PCR. Of nearly 90,000 clones in the sample, less than 80% were seen once. Trimming cost V 4 bases and J 2 bases; bases outside gene matches: 11. This CDR3 is 15 amino acids long. Per germline, CDR1 GTSNPN and CDR2 SVGIG (reference sequence). V and J are TRBV30 and TRBJ2-7; 7 bases are shared with TRBD1. Sequencing was performed on peripheral blood. This receptor was identified in a woman of 80 years or more with acute or convalescent COVID-19. CDR3: CAWIGRGDRAYEQYF. The CDR3 nucleotides read TGTGCCTGGATAGGGCGAGGAGACAGGGCCTACGAGCAGTACTTC.